The 29 T cell receptor beta chains reported below all come from one sample, sequenced in a study of T-cell reconstitution after alpha-beta-depleted transplantation in children. Construction of the TCRbeta library involved unique molecular identifiers. MiXCR, run by TCRdb on the PCR reads, gives a single entry per CDR3 protein. Among about 830,000 distinct CDR3 sequences listed, roughly 15% were seen once. Sequences were derived from PBMCs, mostly from graft donor cells, sampled 360 days after TCRalphabeta/CD19-depleted stem cell transplant. These receptors came from a male patient younger than 18 who had a stem cell transplant for acute lymphoblastic leukemia, so the T cells may come from the graft donor.

This chain connects TRBV5-1 to TRBJ2-7, with 10 bases matching TRBD2. Germline trimming cut 0 bases from V and 3 bases from J; bases unmatched to any gene: 12. Germline CDR1 is SGHRS and CDR2 is YFSETQ. The length of the CDR3 is 18 residues. The CDR3 nucleotides read TGCGCCAGCAGCTTGGTTCCTAGCGGGAGAAGTTTAGGCTACGAGCAGTACTTC. It codes for CASSLVPSGRSLGYEQYF.

The table lists this clonotype with a few counts. This chain connects TRBV13 to TRBJ2-5, with a weak D call TRBD2 (7 bases). CDR3 size: 16 residues. The V end lost 3 bases, the J end lost 3 bases, and 17 bases lay between the germline ends. Germline lookup yields CDR1 PRHDT and CDR2 FYEKMQ (reference sequence). CDR3 nucleotides: TGTGCCAGCAGCTTCCGTATCGGGGGGCAGGAAGAGACCCAGTACTTC. Protein sequence: CASSFRIGGQEETQYF.

This clonotype has more than one count but fewer than ten. The chain carries TRBV9 and TRBJ2-7; 7 bases match TRBD1. The V segment lost 3 bases and the J segment 4 bases; nucleotides outside the gene matches: 10. Germline V gives CDR1 SGDLS, CDR2 YYNGEE. This CDR3 is built from 15 residues. CDR3 sequence (DNA): TGTGCCAGCAGCGCCCAACCAGGGGGTGGTTACGAGCAGTACTTC. This codes for CASSAQPGGGYEQYF.

This clonotype appeared a few times. The chain recombines TRBV6-5 with TRBJ2-1; 8 bases line up with TRBD2. V lost 2 bases, J lost 5 bases, and 5 bases stayed unmatched. The CDR3 consists of 15 residues. Per germline, CDR1 MNHEY and CDR2 SVGAGI. The CDR3 bases are TGTGCCAGCAGTTACGCGCGGGGGGCGCACAATGAGCAGTTCTTC. Its protein is CASSYARGAHNEQFF.

The genes are TRBV7-9 and TRBJ1-1, with 11 bases lining up with TRBD1. Trimming removed 10 bases from V and 4 bases from J; junction bases left unmatched: 8. The CDR3 runs to 14 residues. Germline CDR1 is SEHNR and CDR2 is FQNEAQ (reference sequence). The CDR3 region is CAISTGTGGTEAFF. CDR3 in DNA: TGTGCCATCTCAACCGGGACAGGGGGCACTGAAGCTTTCTTT.

Only a few counts were recorded for this clonotype. The junction departs from the called germline gene at one end, perhaps through a read error. The chain has TRBV2 and TRBJ2-3; D call uncertain. Per the germline V gene, CDR1 is SNHLY and CDR2 is FYNNEI. The CDR3 is 14 residues long. This chain's CDR3 is CASREESRTDTQYF. CDR3 sequence (DNA): TGTGCCAGCAGAGAAGAATCCCGCACAGATACGCAGTATTTT.

This clonotype has a handful of counts. The V and J genes are TRBV5-1 and TRBJ2-4; 9 bases map to TRBD1. The germline gives CDR1 SGHRS, CDR2 YFSETQ. V was pared by 3 bases and J by 4 bases, with 2 bases of the junction left unmatched. The CDR3 length is 14 residues. CDR3 DNA: TGCGCCAGCAGCTCGGGACAGGGTAAAAACATTCAGTACTTC. It is translated as CASSSGQGKNIQYF. The variable domain in full, completed from reference TRBV5-1 and TRBJ2-4, reads KAGVTQTPRYLIKTRGQQVTLSCSPISGHRSVSWYQQTPGQGLQFLFEYFSETQRNKGNFPGRFSGRQFSNSRSEMNVSTLELGDSALYLCASSSGQGKNIQYFGAGTRLSVL.

As DNA, the CDR3 is TGCGCCAGCAGCTTGGGGGCTACAGGGAACAACTATGGCTACACCTTC. Protein product: CASSLGATGNNYGYTF. The V and J genes are TRBV5-1 and TRBJ1-2; D is possibly TRBD1 (6 bases). Looked up from germline, CDR1 is SGHRS and CDR2 is YFSETQ. This CDR3 is 16 amino acids long. Trimming removed 0 bases at V and 2 bases at J, with 14 bases between.

This clonotype appeared many times. V usage is TRBV29-1 and J usage is TRBJ2-7; D is possibly TRBD2 (5 bases). V gave up 6 bases and J gave up 6 bases, with 18 bases separating them. The CDR3 is 13 residues long. The V gene's germline CDR1 is SQVTM and CDR2 ANQGSEA. CDR3 region: CSVGRTVSGEQYF. The CDR3 DNA reads as TGCAGCGTCGGGCGGACGGTAAGCGGCGAGCAGTACTTC.

This clonotype was recorded at least ten times. V and J are TRBV12-3 or TRBV12-4 and TRBJ2-3, with D perhaps matching TRBD2 (5 bases). The V gene lost 8 bases and the J gene lost 4 bases, with 10 bases spanning the gap. The CDR3 is 12 residues long. The CDR3 nucleotides read TGTGCCAGCCGTGAGGGTGCAGATACGCAGTATTTT. It codes for CASREGADTQYF.

The rearrangement uses TRBV7-2 and TRBJ2-1; 13 positions agree with TRBD2. Losses at the gene ends were 5 bases for V and 8 bases for J; bases not matched to a gene: 9. Germline lookup yields CDR1 SGHTA and CDR2 FQGNSA. The CDR3 extends over 16 amino acids. The CDR3 region is CASSPRTSGSQDEQFF. The CDR3 region has the DNA TGTGCCAGCAGCCCCCGGACTAGCGGGAGTCAAGATGAGCAGTTCTTC.

The chain couples TRBV7-3 to TRBJ2-5; no clear D. The length of the CDR3 is 14 residues. The V end was cut by 2 bases, the J end by 2 bases, with 9 bases between. Germline-derived CDR1 and CDR2 are SGHTA and FQGTGA. The CDR3 nucleotides are TGTGCCAGCAGCTTACCCGGGCATCAAGAGACCCAGTACTTC. Its translation: CASSLPGHQETQYF.

This clonotype was seen a few times. V and J are TRBV24-1 and TRBJ2-3; no clear D gene. Germline V gene lookup returns CDR1 KGHDR and CDR2 SFDVKD. The CDR3 consists of 14 residues. V was pared by 5 bases and J by 6 bases, with 14 bases between. In DNA form, the CDR3 reads TGTGCCACCAGTGCCGTTGGGATGGGGGATACGCAGTATTTT. It translates to CATSAVGMGDTQYF.

This clonotype was seen a handful of times. The V and J genes are TRBV27 and TRBJ2-7; possibly TRBD1 for D (5 bases). Between the trimmed V and J ends, which lost 5 bases and 4 bases, there was a span of 15 bases. The CDR3 covers 14 residues. Germline V lookup: CDR1 MNHEY, CDR2 SMNVEV (reference sequence). The CDR3 here is CASSLTVGRYEQYF. As DNA, the CDR3 is TGTGCCAGCAGTCTAACGGTGGGGCGATACGAGCAGTACTTC.

The V gene is TRBV7-6, the J gene TRBJ2-5, with a weak D call TRBD1 (7 bases). The CDR3 is 15 residues long. Per the germline V gene, CDR1 is SGHVS and CDR2 is FNYEAQ. Trimming removed 3 bases at V and 0 bases at J, with 11 bases between. The CDR3 DNA is TGTGCCAGCAGCTTGGAGGGGGCGTACCAAGAGACCCAGTACTTC. Translation gives CASSLEGAYQETQYF.

The chain links TRBV6-5 to TRBJ2-5; D not resolved. Trimming shortened V by 2 bases and J by 1 base, and 8 bases separated the two germline ends. The CDR3 covers 14 residues. Per germline, CDR1 MNHEY and CDR2 SVGAGI. The CDR3 loop reads CASSYRRIQETQYF. The CDR3 DNA reads as TGTGCCAGCAGTTACCGAAGGATCCAAGAGACCCAGTACTTC.

This clonotype was detected only a few times. The chain carries TRBV12-3 or TRBV12-4 and TRBJ1-5; 7 nucleotides align to TRBD1. The ends lost 4 bases at V and 7 bases at J; junction bases unmatched: 7. This CDR3 has 14 amino acids. In DNA form, the CDR3 reads TGTGCCAGCAGTTCCGGTAGACAGGGCCAGCCCCAGCATTTT. Translated: CASSSGRQGQPQHF.

This clonotype has a handful of counts. The rearrangement joins TRBV7-6 to TRBJ2-2, with 7 bases lining up with TRBD2. The CDR3 extends over 15 amino acids. Germline loops: CDR1 SGHVS, CDR2 FNYEAQ. V gave up 3 bases and J gave up 5 bases; unmatched junction bases: 6. The CDR3 region has the DNA TGTGCCAGCAGCTTTAGCGGGCTAAGGACCGGGGAGCTGTTTTTT. Its translation: CASSFSGLRTGELFF.

This clonotype was counted a few times. This chain links TRBV7-9 with TRBJ2-1, with 13 bases that match TRBD2. Losses at the gene ends were 5 bases for V and 8 bases for J; bases not matched to a gene: 9. CDR3 size: 16 residues. Germline V gives CDR1 SEHNR, CDR2 FQNEAQ (reference sequence). CDR3 nucleotide sequence: TGTGCCAGCAGCCCAAGGCGGACTAGCGGGAGTTATGAGCAGTTCTTC. It translates to CASSPRRTSGSYEQFF.

This clonotype showed up just a few times. The chain combines TRBV23-1 with TRBJ2-1; tentative D call: TRBD2 (5 bases). TRBV23-1 is filed as an ORF, its function uncertain. The V end was cut by 6 bases, the J end by 9 bases, with 12 bases between. The CDR3 is made up of 12 amino acids. For the CDR3, the DNA is TGCGCCAGCAGCCGACCCGGAGGTGAGCAGTTCTTC. Translation gives CASSRPGGEQFF.

The table lists this clonotype with a few counts. This chain uses TRBV27 with TRBJ2-7; possible D gene TRBD2, 6 bases. Looked up from germline, CDR1 is MNHEY and CDR2 is SMNVEV (reference sequence). V was pared by 5 bases and J by 7 bases, with 18 bases between. The CDR3 extends over 14 amino acids. CDR3 sequence reads: CASSEGLRSGEQYF. The CDR3 DNA reads as TGTGCCAGCAGTGAGGGACTTCGGTCGGGGGAGCAGTACTTC.

At least ten counts were recorded for this clonotype. The chain couples TRBV5-6 to TRBJ1-2; D is unresolved. The V gene's germline CDR1 is SGHDT and CDR2 YYEEEE. Trimming stripped 0 bases from V and 1 base from J, with 7 bases between. The CDR3 sequence is 14 residues long. CDR3: CASSLVWVNYGYTF. CDR3 nucleotide sequence: TGTGCCAGCAGCTTGGTATGGGTTAACTATGGCTACACCTTC.

The chain has TRBV27 and TRBJ2-5; 9 bases align to TRBD1. The CDR3 spans 15 residues. Germline-derived CDR1 and CDR2 are MNHEY and SMNVEV (reference sequence). The J segment lost 3 bases and the V segment lost 6 bases, leaving 8 bases of the junction unmatched. The CDR3, as DNA: TGTGCCAGCAGAAGGACAGGGGTTATCAAAGAGACCCAGTACTTC. Residues: CASRRTGVIKETQYF.

This clonotype was recorded many times. The chain carries TRBV12-3 or TRBV12-4 and TRBJ2-1, with 10 bases fitting TRBD2. This CDR3 comprises 13 residues. V was pared by 7 bases and J by 10 bases, with 7 bases of the junction left unmatched. The CDR3 DNA sequence: TGTGCCAGCAACCCAGGACTAGCGGTCGAGCAGTTCTTC. Residues: CASNPGLAVEQFF.

Concerning this clonotype: An end of the junction does not agree with germline; a read error may underlie this. The V call is TRBV9, the J call TRBJ2-3; D not resolved. CDR3 length: 14 residues. Germline V gene sequence: CDR1 SGDLS, CDR2 YYNGEE. CDR3 residues: CASSVEFSTDTQYF. CDR3 DNA: TGTGCCAGCAGCGTAGAGTTCAGCACAGATACGCAGTACTTT.

This clonotype was recorded at least ten times. The rearrangement links TRBV5-1 to TRBJ2-5; D remains unclear. Germline loops: CDR1 SGHRS, CDR2 YFSETQ. Trimming removed 1 base from V and 1 base from J, with 8 bases in between. CDR3 size: 14 residues. The CDR3 region has the DNA TGCGCCAGCAGCTTGATTCCAGGCCAAGAGACCCAGTACTTC. This codes for CASSLIPGQETQYF. The variable domain in full, completed from reference TRBV5-1 and TRBJ2-5, reads KAGVTQTPRYLIKTRGQQVTLSCSPISGHRSVSWYQQTPGQGLQFLFEYFSETQRNKGNFPGRFSGRQFSNSRSEMNVSTLELGDSALYLCASSLIPGQETQYFGPGTRLLVL.

The chain combines TRBV12-3 or TRBV12-4 with TRBJ1-2; 7 bases agree with TRBD1. The V gene end was trimmed by 1 base and the J gene end by 7 bases; junction bases not matched to a gene: 6. The length of the CDR3 is 14 residues. The CDR3 reads CASSLVGRGAGYTF. CDR3 bases: TGTGCCAGCAGTTTAGTTGGCAGGGGGGCTGGCTACACCTTC.

CDR3 DNA: TGTGCCAGCACCCGTTACAGGGAACTCAATGAGCAGTTCTTC. Protein: CASTRYRELNEQFF. The chain couples TRBV3-1 to TRBJ2-1, with D perhaps TRBD1 (6 bases). Germline values: CDR1 LGHDT, CDR2 YNNKEL (reference sequence). V lost 7 bases to trimming and J lost 6 bases, with 16 bases between them. The CDR3 sequence is 14 residues long.

The V call is TRBV7-6, the J call TRBJ2-1; D tentatively fits TRBD1 or TRBD2 (5 bases each). Trimming removed 5 bases at V and 8 bases at J, with 13 bases between. The CDR3 consists of 13 residues. Germline V lookup: CDR1 SGHVS, CDR2 FNYEAQ. In DNA, the CDR3 is TGTGCCAGCAGCCCAGGGCAGGGAGATGAGCAGTTCTTC. Amino acids: CASSPGQGDEQFF.